The T cell receptor beta chain under discussion was sequenced for a study of T-cell memory formation after mild COVID-19. This CDR3 region has 14 residues. V was clipped by 2 bases and J by 13 bases, with 18 bases between them. Germline V gives CDR1 ENHRY, CDR2 SYGVKD. TCRdb recomputed calls from the 5' RACE reads with MiXCR, one row per CDR3 protein. Here the sample spans about 110,000 distinct CDR3 sequences, roughly 19% being singletons. The V call is TRBV10-3, the J call TRBJ2-1; no clear D. Sequencing input: PBMCs or a T cell subset sorted from them (not recorded which). The TCR comes from a man between 18 and 29 years old who had mild COVID-19 (a few samples of this study predate the infection). Cell type and time point are not known. In DNA, the CDR3 is TGTGCCATCAGTGAGGGTTTGTTGGTAGGTGAACAGTTCTTC. It yields the protein CAISEGLLVGEQFF.